This T cell receptor beta chain emerged from a study of CD8+ T cells in alopecia areata. Once RNA had been extracted, it was reverse transcribed into cDNA to act as the sequencing template. TCRdb's table, derived via immunoSEQ multiplex PCR, lists solely in-frame clones and lacks some. Of 200,000 or so clones listed, nearly 60% are singletons. Stated treatment: oral pan-JAK inhibitor, 5-10 mg twice daily. In its sample, this clone was seen a few times. Its antigen is currently unknown. Germline V gene lookup returns CDR1 MNHNS and CDR2 SASEGT. The CDR3 consists of 18 residues. V was pared by 0 bases and J by 3 bases, with 18 bases between. Findings and caveats of the study: Any link of baseline CD8+ expansion to response, resting on one nonresponder, remains uncertain.

The TCR comes from a human donor with alopecia areata. The sample here was CD4+ T cells sorted from blood, taken at week 24, from a patient treated with tofacitinib. The rearrangement links TRBV6-1 to TRBJ1-5; TRBD1 is a possible D gene (5 bases). CDR3 amino acids: CASSEAELGAGINQPQHF. The DNA of the CDR3 is TGTGCCAGCAGTGAAGCGGAACTCGGGGCAGGCATCAATCAGCCCCAGCATTTT.